This T cell receptor (beta chain) was found in a study of CD8+ T cells in alopecia areata. General study findings and limits: The link between baseline CD8+ expansion and response remains uncertain with one nonresponder. Many of the expanded lesional clones endured in scalp and blood while on tofacitinib.

With regard to this clone: Its antigen is as yet unknown.

The ends lost 4 bases at V and 3 bases at J; junction bases unmatched: 5. The CDR3 totals 14 residues. Germline CDR1 reads SGHDN; CDR2 reads FVKESK. TCR sequencing used cDNA made by reverse transcription of extracted RNA. Generated by immunoSEQ multiplex PCR, the TCRdb table keeps only in-frame clones and is missing some. Among 90,000 to 120,000 clones listed, about four fifths were seen once. Treatment meaning: oral pan-JAK inhibitor, 5-10 mg twice daily. The sequence was obtained from a human donor with alopecia areata. This rearrangement joins TRBV14 to TRBJ1-1, with TRBD1 matching 7 bases. Specimen: CD8+ T cells sorted from blood, collected at week 24, from a patient treated with tofacitinib. CDR3 in amino acids: CASSPSQGHTEAFF. In DNA form, the CDR3 reads TGTGCCAGCAGCCCCTCACAGGGGCACACTGAAGCTTTCTTT.